These 21 T cell receptor beta chains came from one sample sequenced in a study of blood T cells in healthy people across ages. With a J-beta primer mix and a sample-barcoded 5' primer, a second PCR ran about 7 to 12 cycles. TCRdb used MiXCR to reprocess the 5' RACE reads, holding one entry per CDR3 protein. The table includes about 1.8 million distinct CDR3 sequences, around 48% detected once. The sequenced sample consisted of blood. These receptors were taken from a woman aged 35 to 49 in good health.

This clonotype was found once. This sequence joins TRBV10-3 and TRBJ2-5, with D hard to call. The CDR3 spans 13 residues. V was shortened by 3 bases and J by 2 bases, with 7 bases between the two germline ends. The germline gives CDR1 ENHRY, CDR2 SYGVKD. CDR3 sequence reads: CAISESPQETQYF. The CDR3 nucleotides are TGTGCCATCAGTGAATCGCCTCAAGAGACCCAGTACTTC.

This clonotype was picked up a small number of times. CDR3: CASSQEAYGYTF. For the CDR3, the DNA is TGTGCCAGCAGCCAAGAGGCCTATGGCTACACCTTC. The gene calls are TRBV4-2 and TRBJ1-2, with D hard to call. This CDR3 contains 12 residues. Germline V CDR1 and CDR2: LGHNA, YNFKEQ. V was cut by 0 bases and J by 4 bases, with 3 bases left in between.

This clonotype was seen a single time. The rearrangement uses TRBV24-1 and TRBJ2-1, with 9 bases identical to TRBD1. The DNA end lines up better with TRBJ2-7; the J call may be wrong. Germline CDR1 KGHDR, CDR2 SFDVKD. The CDR3 totals 16 residues. The chain's CDR3 is CATRRGTGSSYNEQYF. CDR3 DNA sequence: TGTGCCACCAGGAGAGGGACAGGGAGCTCCTACAATGAGCAGTACTTC.

In this sample, this clonotype turned up a few times. DNA for the CDR3: TGCAGTGCCGGATGGGACAGGTGGTACGAGCAGTACTTC. It yields the protein CSAGWDRWYEQYF. The V and J genes are TRBV20-1 and TRBJ2-7; 8 nucleotides line up with TRBD1. The CDR3 has 13 amino acids. V trimming: 6 bases; J trimming: 4 bases; junction bases outside the gene matches: 8. Looked up from germline, CDR1 is DFQATT and CDR2 is SNEGSKA (reference sequence).

The genes are TRBV4-1 and TRBJ1-6; D uncertain. Germline V gene sequence: CDR1 MGHRA, CDR2 YSYEKL. Trimming removed 1 base from V and 9 bases from J, with 4 bases in between. This CDR3 has 12 residues. In DNA, the CDR3 is TGCGCCAGCAGCCAAGCCTTTTCACCCCTCCACTTT. Translation gives CASSQAFSPLHF.

The V gene is TRBV6-2 or TRBV6-3, the J gene TRBJ2-3; the D gene could be TRBD1 or TRBD2 (5 bases each). Germline V gene lookup returns CDR1 MNHEY and CDR2 SVGEGT. V was shortened by 10 bases and J by 3 bases, with 26 bases between the two germline ends. The CDR3 contains 17 residues. CDR3 DNA sequence: TGTGCCACCCACTCGAGGGGCTCCACCAAGAGAACAGATACGCAGTATTTT. It translates to CATHSRGSTKRTDTQYF.

This clonotype was picked up a small number of times. The chain carries TRBV4-1 and TRBJ2-1; a possible D gene is TRBD1 (6 bases). This CDR3 has 16 amino acids. Trimming removed 5 bases at V and 2 bases at J, with 16 bases between. The germline V gene encodes CDR1 MGHRA and CDR2 YSYEKL. In nucleotides, the CDR3 is TGCGCCAGCAGCTCACTACAGGGTGGAGCCTACAATGAGCAGTTCTTC. It codes for CASSSLQGGAYNEQFF.

This clonotype showed up just once. V gene TRBV7-2 combines with J gene TRBJ2-5; maybe TRBD1 (6 bases). Trimming cost V 0 bases and J 1 base, with 12 bases left between them. Germline V gene data show CDR1 as SGHTA and CDR2 as FQGNSA. The CDR3 spans 16 residues. CDR3 coding DNA: TGTGCCAGCAGCTTAGCAGCCCGGGACATCCAAGAGACCCAGTACTTC. Encoded protein: CASSLAARDIQETQYF.

The chain is built from TRBV28 and TRBJ2-7; D unclear. Germline assignment: CDR1 MDHEN and CDR2 SYDVKM. The CDR3 is 12 residues long. Between the trimmed V and J ends, which lost 3 bases and 7 bases, there was a span of 10 bases. The CDR3, as DNA: TGTGCCAGCAGTTTGCCCAAAAGGGAGCAGTACTTC. This encodes CASSLPKREQYF.

The chain combines TRBV18 with TRBJ2-7, with TRBD1 identical over 9 bases. Germline V gene sequence: CDR1 KGHSH, CDR2 LQKENI. The J segment lost 1 base and the V segment lost 1 base, leaving 11 bases of the junction unmatched. The CDR3 is made up of 18 amino acids. CDR3 sequence reads: CASSPLYHTGTGSYEQYF. In DNA, the CDR3 is TGTGCCAGCTCACCACTGTACCATACCGGGACAGGGTCCTACGAGCAGTACTTC.

The chain combines TRBV20-1 with TRBJ1-5; D is unresolved. The CDR3 runs to 15 residues. The germline V gene has CDR1 DFQATT and CDR2 SNEGSKA (reference sequence). V lost 3 bases and J lost 0, with 12 bases in between. CDR3 sequence (DNA): TGCAGTGCTAGGAAGACGGAGTTTAGCAATCAGCCCCAGCATTTT. Translating gives CSARKTEFSNQPQHF.

The chain's CDR3 is CASSASRLADTQYF. The DNA for the CDR3 is TGTGCCAGCAGTGCCAGTAGACTCGCAGATACGCAGTATTTT. V gene TRBV6-6 combines with J gene TRBJ2-3, with D unclear. The CDR3 sequence is 14 residues long. The V gene's germline CDR1 is MNHNY and CDR2 SVGAGI (reference sequence). The V and J ends lost 5 bases and 4 bases respectively, with 13 bases between them.

This clonotype was seen more than once but under ten times. The genes are TRBV19 and TRBJ2-7; 10 positions match TRBD2. The end of the DNA is better explained by TRBJ2-4, so the J call may be wrong. Germline-derived CDR1 and CDR2 are LNHDA and SQIVND (reference sequence). The CDR3 consists of 15 residues. CDR3 amino acids: CASRPFGLAENIQYF. In DNA, the CDR3 is TGTGCCAGCAGGCCCTTTGGACTAGCGGAAAACATTCAGTACTTC.

The CDR3 protein is CASSFRLVGTGELFF. For the CDR3, the DNA is TGTGCCAGCAGTTTTAGGCTAGTTGGCACCGGGGAGCTGTTTTTT. The rearrangement uses TRBV12-3 or TRBV12-4 and TRBJ2-2; D uncertain. The CDR3 is made up of 15 amino acids. Trimming left V 3 bases short and J 4 bases short, with 12 bases between.

This clonotype was detected a few times. This chain joins TRBV2 and TRBJ2-5; D not resolved. The CDR3 runs to 16 residues. The germline V gene has CDR1 SNHLY and CDR2 FYNNEI. Trimming removed 3 bases from V and 1 base from J, with 15 bases in between. In DNA form, the CDR3 reads TGTGCCAGCAGTGATAGAGGTACCAGCCTCCAAGAGACCCAGTACTTC. This translates into CASSDRGTSLQETQYF.

The rearrangement uses TRBV5-1 and TRBJ2-4; 9 bases fit TRBD1. The CDR3 covers 15 residues. Germline V lookup: CDR1 SGHRS, CDR2 YFSETQ. J lost 5 bases, V lost 3 bases, and 6 bases had no gene match. DNA of the CDR3: TGCGCCAGCAGCTGGGGGACAGGGACCGAAAACATTCAGTACTTC. Its protein is CASSWGTGTENIQYF.

This chain connects TRBV7-2 to TRBJ1-5; 10 bases fit TRBD1. J was trimmed by 4 bases and V by 5 bases; bases with no gene match: 11. The germline V gene has CDR1 SGHTA and CDR2 FQGNSA. This CDR3 spans 17 amino acids. This CDR3 reads CASSLYNPGQGNQPQHF. CDR3 bases: TGTGCCAGCAGCCTCTATAACCCGGGACAGGGGAATCAGCCCCAGCATTTT.

This chain connects TRBV12-3 or TRBV12-4 to TRBJ1-2; D not resolved. Trimming took off 6 bases at V and 6 bases at J, with 8 bases between the two ends. This CDR3 is 11 amino acids long. CDR3 nucleotides: TGTGCCAGCAGGCGGGAGGATGGCTACACCTTC. It translates to CASRREDGYTF.

This clonotype was observed a few times. The chain combines TRBV20-1 with TRBJ2-3; D gene ambiguous. The CDR3 runs to 13 residues. V lost 6 bases, J lost 1 base, and 11 bases lay in between. Germline CDR1 is DFQATT and CDR2 is SNEGSKA (reference sequence). The CDR3 coding sequence is TGCAGTGCACTCTCCCAGGGCACAGATACGCAGTATTTT. Translating it yields CSALSQGTDTQYF.

In this sample, this clonotype turned up a few times. The rearrangement joins TRBV6-2 or TRBV6-3 to TRBJ2-4; 13 nucleotides agree with TRBD2. The CDR3 has 14 residues. The J segment lost 13 bases and the V segment lost 5 bases, leaving 8 bases of the junction unmatched. Germline V gene sequence: CDR1 MNHEY, CDR2 SVGEGT. The CDR3 spells CASSPWTSGGEQYF. CDR3 DNA: TGTGCCAGCAGTCCCTGGACTAGCGGGGGAGAGCAGTACTTC.

V and J are TRBV20-1 and TRBJ2-3, with D maybe TRBD1 (6 bases). Germline V CDR1 and CDR2: DFQATT, SNEGSKA (reference sequence). The CDR3 has 14 amino acids. Deletions cut 3 bases from V and 6 bases from J, with 16 bases between. CDR3 region: CSARVLGAGDTQYF. The CDR3 DNA reads TGCAGTGCTAGGGTGTTGGGGGCTGGGGATACGCAGTATTTT.